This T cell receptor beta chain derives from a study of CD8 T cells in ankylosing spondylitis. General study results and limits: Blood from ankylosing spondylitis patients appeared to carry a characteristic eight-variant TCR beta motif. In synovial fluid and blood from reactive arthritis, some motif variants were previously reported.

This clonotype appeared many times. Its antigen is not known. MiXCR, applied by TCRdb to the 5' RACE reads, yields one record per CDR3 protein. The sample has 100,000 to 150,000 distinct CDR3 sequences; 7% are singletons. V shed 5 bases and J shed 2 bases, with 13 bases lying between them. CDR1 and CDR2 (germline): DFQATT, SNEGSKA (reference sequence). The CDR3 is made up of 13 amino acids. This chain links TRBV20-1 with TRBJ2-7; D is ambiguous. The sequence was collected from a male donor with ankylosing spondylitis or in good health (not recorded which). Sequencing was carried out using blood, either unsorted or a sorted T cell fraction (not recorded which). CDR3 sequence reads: CSAGRTDTYEQYF. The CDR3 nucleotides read TGCAGTGCTGGCAGGACGGATACCTACGAGCAGTACTTC.